This TCR beta chain is from a study of blood T cell repertoires in COVID-19. On the study more broadly: Samples taken during acute and convalescent COVID-19 were collected in the United States, Italy and Spain.

Sequencing used immunoSEQ multiplex PCR; TCRdb keeps in-frame clones, though not all of them. The sample lists over 140,000 clones, 60% to 80% occurring once. Germline V gene data show CDR1 as KGHSY and CDR2 as FQNENV. With 4 bases clipped from V and 0 bases from J, the junction kept 6 bases outside the gene matches. This CDR3 spans 16 amino acids. This chain uses TRBV16 with TRBJ1-3, with 7 nucleotides matching TRBD1. The receptor was isolated from a woman between 50 and 59 years old with active or convalescent COVID-19. The sequencing input was peripheral blood. The CDR3 sequence is CASSRPGQHSGNTIYF. The CDR3 region has the DNA TGTGCCAGCAGCCGCCCGGGACAGCACTCTGGAAACACCATATATTTT.